This T cell receptor beta chain was documented in a study of T cells in Graves' hyperthyroidism and ophthalmopathy. Ten or more counts support this clonotype. Trimming stripped 6 bases from V and 5 bases from J, with 19 bases between. Germline lookup yields CDR1 MDHEN and CDR2 SYDVKM. The CDR3 contains 15 residues. Amplification of TCR beta CDR3 regions used RNA as the template. The HTBI primer set was used in a first-round RT-PCR of the TCR CDR3. TCRdb passed the multiplex PCR reads through MiXCR, listing each CDR3 protein once. The table includes around 690,000 distinct CDR3 sequences, around 15% detected once. An absence of ophthalmopathy progression within 18 months meant stable Graves' hyperthyroidism.

This chain links TRBV28 with TRBJ1-1; the D gene is possibly TRBD1 (5 bases). This receptor was taken from a man aged 50 to 60 with Graves' hyperthyroidism. The material sequenced was blood. The CDR3 nucleotides are TGTGCCAGCAGCCTTAGGGACGGTAGAGGGACTGAAGCTTTCTTT. This encodes CASSLRDGRGTEAFF.